This T cell receptor beta chain derives from a study of regulatory T cells in long-lasting Graves disease. As concerns this clonotype: This may be a read error: a much more frequent sequence differs by one nucleotide.

Time point of the sample: newly diagnosed GD, antithyroid drugs for less than 3 months. Following extraction of RNA from PBMCs, that RNA was used to make the TCR library. This CDR3 spans 16 amino acids. V gave up 8 bases and J gave up 5 bases; unmatched junction bases: 15. Germline CDR1 reads MNHNS; CDR2 reads SASEGT. In building TCR beta libraries, iRepertoire HTBI primers were used together with Arm-PCR of CDR3 regions. TCRdb reanalysed the multiplex PCR reads using MiXCR and keeps one entry per CDR3 protein. The sample yields over 500,000 distinct CDR3 sequences, less than 20% seen once. Another study also made use of these data, one on T cells in Graves' hyperthyroidism and ophthalmopathy.

The sequencing here drew on peripheral blood mononuclear cells (PBMCs), taken at new diagnosis, from a patient treated with antithyroid drugs. The rearrangement links TRBV6-1 to TRBJ2-1; the match to TRBD1 covers 7 bases. The receptor comes from a woman aged 25-40 years with Graves disease. The CDR3 nucleotides are TGTGCCAGCCGAATGGGACCCCGACAGGGAGACAATGAGCAGTTCTTC. It specifies CASRMGPRQGDNEQFF.